These 25 T cell receptor beta chains were sequenced from one sample in a study of shared clonotypes between healthy human individuals. Data came from immunoSEQ multiplex PCR; TCRdb stores just in-frame clones and leaves some out. The table shows around 510,000 clones, with 90% to 96% occurring only once. Sequenced input: naive CD4+ T cells sorted from blood. Subset given: CD45RA+ positively selected. The source of these receptors is a woman in her twenties or thirties in good health.

The rearrangement links TRBV30 to TRBJ1-5; D is ambiguous. The CDR3 is 12 amino acids. The germline gives CDR1 GTSNPN, CDR2 SVGIG (reference sequence). V dropped 5 bases and J dropped 0 bases, with 5 bases sitting between them. The CDR3 DNA follows: TGTGCCTGGGCTTATAGCAATCAGCCCCAGCATTTT. It codes for CAWAYSNQPQHF.

This clone has only a few counts. This chain joins TRBV28 and TRBJ1-1, with TRBD1 identical over 7 bases. Trimming at V came to 3 bases and at J to 10 bases, leaving 11 bases not matched to a gene. There are 14 residues in the CDR3. Germline V gene sequence: CDR1 MDHEN, CDR2 SYDVKM. This chain's CDR3 is CASSFPTTHRGAFF. The CDR3 region has the DNA TGTGCCAGCAGTTTCCCGACGACACACAGGGGAGCTTTCTTT.

The chain is built from TRBV9 and TRBJ2-1, with 10 nucleotides matching TRBD2. Germline CDR1 and CDR2: SGDLS and YYNGEE. The length of the CDR3 is 15 residues. With V trimmed by 4 bases and J by 5 bases, 6 bases remained unmatched. CDR3 sequence reads: CASSTVAGGDNEQFF. The CDR3 bases are TGTGCCAGCAGCACAGTAGCGGGAGGCGACAATGAGCAGTTCTTC.

The chain has TRBV27 and TRBJ2-1; 12 bases fit TRBD2. In germline, CDR1 is MNHEY, CDR2 SMNVEV (reference sequence). CDR3 length: 16 amino acids. The J segment lost 8 bases and the V segment lost 0 bases, leaving 5 bases of the junction unmatched. CDR3 residues: CASSLSITSGGHEQFF. CDR3 bases: TGTGCCAGCAGTTTATCGATAACTAGCGGGGGGCATGAGCAGTTCTTC.

V gene TRBV5-4 combines with J gene TRBJ2-2; no clear D gene. Per germline, CDR1 SGHNT and CDR2 YYREEE (reference sequence). Deletions cut 1 base from V and 0 bases from J, with 10 bases between. This CDR3 comprises 16 residues. The CDR3 here is CASSLTWTTNTGELFF. The CDR3 region has the DNA TGTGCCAGCAGCTTGACATGGACCACGAACACCGGGGAGCTGTTTTTT.

The chain uses TRBV5-1 and TRBJ1-4, with 9 bases lining up with TRBD1. Germline CDR1 and CDR2: SGHRS and YFSETQ. CDR3 length: 12 residues. V trimming: 4 bases; J trimming: 11 bases; junction bases outside the gene matches: 3. CDR3: CASSPGTGKLFF. The DNA of the CDR3 is TGCGCCAGCAGCCCAGGGACAGGGAAACTGTTTTTT.

V is TRBV5-6 and J is TRBJ2-7; D assignment may be TRBD1 or TRBD2 (6 bases each). The CDR3 covers 15 residues. Trimming pared 3 bases from V and 2 bases from J, leaving 15 bases between. In germline, CDR1 is SGHDT, CDR2 YYEEEE. The CDR3 DNA is TGTGCCAGCAGCTCCGGGGGCTTTATAACCTACGAGCAGTACTTC. Residues: CASSSGGFITYEQYF.

The chain carries TRBV29-1 and TRBJ2-7; TRBD2 is a possible D gene (5 bases). V was trimmed by 5 bases and J by 3 bases, leaving 17 bases between them. Looked up from germline, CDR1 is SQVTM and CDR2 is ANQGSEA. The CDR3 totals 14 residues. CDR3: CSVSRSDTSYEQYF. The CDR3 nucleotides read TGCAGCGTTTCGCGTTCTGACACTAGCTACGAGCAGTACTTC.

The chain joins TRBV9 to TRBJ2-3; TRBD2 agrees at 11 bases. Germline V gene sequence: CDR1 SGDLS, CDR2 YYNGEE. V lost 3 bases, J lost 0 bases, and 12 bases stayed unmatched. The length of the CDR3 is 19 residues. The CDR3 loop is CASSGRTSGSLASTDTQYF. The CDR3 bases are TGTGCCAGCAGCGGCCGGACTAGCGGGTCACTGGCTAGCACAGATACGCAGTATTTT.

This chain joins TRBV4-1 and TRBJ1-5; 11 nucleotides line up with TRBD1. CDR3 length: 16 amino acids. Germline lookup yields CDR1 MGHRA and CDR2 YSYEKL. J gave up 7 bases and V 4 bases, and 9 bases lay outside the gene matches. The CDR3 spells CASSRGQGAYRQPQHF. The CDR3 DNA is TGCGCCAGCAGCCGCGGACAGGGGGCTTATCGACAGCCCCAGCATTTT.

The chain couples TRBV19 to TRBJ1-2; 9 nucleotides match TRBD1. This CDR3 region has 16 residues. Germline V gene sequence: CDR1 LNHDA, CDR2 SQIVND (reference sequence). V gave up 2 bases and J gave up 2 bases; unmatched junction bases: 6. CDR3 bases: TGTGCCAGTAGTATATACCCCGGACAGGGGAACTATGGCTACACCTTC. It specifies CASSIYPGQGNYGYTF. Based on the CDR3 plus reference TRBV19 and TRBJ1-2, the full variable domain is DGGITQSPKYLFRKEGQNVTLSCEQNLNHDAMYWYRQDPGQGLRLIYYSQIVNDFQKGDIAEGYSVSREKKESFPLTVTSAQKNPTAFYLCASSIYPGQGNYGYTFGSGTRLTVV.

The CDR3 sequence: CASSGTSGRANEQFF. In nucleotides, the CDR3 is TGTGCCAGCAGCGGGACGAGCGGGAGGGCGAATGAGCAGTTCTTC. The rearrangement links TRBV5-4 to TRBJ2-1; 10 nucleotides match TRBD2. With 4 bases clipped from V and 7 bases from J, the junction kept 8 bases outside the gene matches. The CDR3 contains 15 residues. In germline, CDR1 is SGHNT, CDR2 YYREEE (reference sequence).

Points on this clone: In the same sample, other DNA sequences code for this CDR3. The chain combines TRBV2 with TRBJ2-7; no definite D call. The CDR3 contains 11 residues. V was trimmed by 4 bases and J by 2 bases, leaving 3 bases between them. Germline V gene data show CDR1 as SNHLY and CDR2 as FYNNEI. CDR3 residues: CASSGTYEQYF. The CDR3 DNA is TGTGCCAGCAGTGGGACCTACGAGCAGTACTTC.

CDR3 protein: CASSLPGASGNTIYF. The CDR3, as DNA: TGTGCCAGCAGCCTCCCGGGAGCCTCTGGAAACACCATATATTTT. V usage is TRBV5-4 and J usage is TRBJ1-3; D unclear. V lost 4 bases to trimming and J lost 0 bases, with 11 bases between them. This CDR3 has 15 amino acids. The V gene's germline CDR1 is SGHNT and CDR2 YYREEE (reference sequence).

The V and J genes are TRBV11-3 and TRBJ1-2; a possible D gene is TRBD1 (5 bases). CDR1 is SGHNT, CDR2 YENEEA, per germline. V lost 7 bases and J lost 4, with 19 bases in between. The CDR3 length is 15 residues. In DNA form, the CDR3 reads TGTGCCAGCACCCAAGGACGGGACCGGCTCTATGGCTACACCTTC. Its protein product is CASTQGRDRLYGYTF. Looking up the rest from reference TRBV11-3 and TRBJ1-2 gives the full variable domain: EAGVVQSPRYKIIEKKQPVAFWCNPISGHNTLYWYLQNLGQGPELLIRYENEEAVDDSQLPKDRFSAERLKGVDSTLKIQPAELGDSAVYLCASTQGRDRLYGYTFGSGTRLTVV.

The chain couples TRBV25-1 to TRBJ2-1; tentatively, D is TRBD2 (5 bases). The CDR3 is made up of 13 amino acids. Germline assignment: CDR1 MGHDK and CDR2 SYGVNS. The V end lost 2 bases, the J end lost 4 bases, and 6 bases lay between the germline ends. CDR3 nucleotide sequence: TGTGCCAGCAGTGAAGCGGGTTACAATGAGCAGTTCTTC. This gives the protein CASSEAGYNEQFF.

The chain carries TRBV10-3 and TRBJ1-1, with 7 bases aligning to TRBD1. The V and J ends lost 3 bases and 11 bases, in that order; junction bases with no gene match: 3. CDR3 length equals 11 residues. Germline V gene sequence: CDR1 ENHRY, CDR2 SYGVKD. CDR3 nucleotide sequence: TGTGCCATCAGTGAATCCAGGGGGGCTTTCTTT. This codes for CAISESRGAFF.

The chain carries TRBV28 and TRBJ2-4, with 8 bases matching TRBD2. This CDR3 comprises 13 residues. V lost 8 bases and J lost 5; bases outside the gene matches: 5. Germline assignment: CDR1 MDHEN and CDR2 SYDVKM. CDR3 DNA: TGTGCCAGCCAGACTAGCGACCAAAACATTCAGTACTTC. Amino acids: CASQTSDQNIQYF.

As for this clone: The conserved phenylalanine or tryptophan is not found at the CDR3 terminus, so this likely reflects a read error. The limits of the CDR3 on the DNA are not certain, so only TCRdb's listed CDR3 is given. The V and J genes are TRBV4-1 and TRBJ2-4. Ends included, the CDR3 has 12 residues. Germline CDR1 is MGHRA and CDR2 is YSYEKL. The CDR3: CASSQPLGPQTV.

The gene calls are TRBV10-3 and TRBJ2-5; 7 bases line up with TRBD2. The CDR3 spans 16 residues. Germline V gene data show CDR1 as ENHRY and CDR2 as SYGVKD. J was trimmed by 5 bases and V by 10 bases; bases with no gene match: 19. CDR3 loop: CATRGSGTSIVETQYF. The CDR3 region has the DNA TGTGCCACCAGAGGGAGCGGGACCTCGATCGTGGAGACCCAGTACTTC.

The chain uses TRBV6-6 and TRBJ2-1; D is tentatively TRBD1 or TRBD2 (5 bases each). The CDR3 covers 13 residues. The germline V gene encodes CDR1 MNHNY and CDR2 SVGAGI (reference sequence). Trimming took off 6 bases at V and 9 bases at J, with 15 bases between the two ends. CDR3 nucleotides: TGTGCCAGCAGCAACACCGGGGCAAGTGAGCAGTTCTTC. The encoded protein is CASSNTGASEQFF.

In regard to this clone: The sample carries other DNA sequences with the same CDR3. This chain joins TRBV19 and TRBJ2-7; no clear D gene. From germline, CDR1 is LNHDA and CDR2 SQIVND (reference sequence). CDR3 size: 12 residues. Trimming took 2 bases from V and 4 from J, leaving 6 bases between them. CDR3 region: CASSIPGYEQYF. The CDR3, as DNA: TGTGCCAGTAGTATACCGGGTTACGAGCAGTACTTC.

The CDR3 protein is CASSSWTGFQPQHF. CDR3 in DNA: TGTGCCAGCAGTTCCTGGACAGGGTTTCAGCCCCAGCATTTT. J is TRBJ1-5 and V is TRBV28; 8 bases align to TRBD1. The CDR3 is 14 residues long. The germline CDR1 and CDR2 sequences are MDHEN and SYDVKM. V was pared by 4 bases and J by 6 bases, with 5 bases of the junction left unmatched.

The gene calls are TRBV7-7 and TRBJ2-7; 7 bases map to TRBD1. Trimming cost V 5 bases and J 6 bases; bases outside gene matches: 7. Germline CDR1 SSHAT, CDR2 FNYEAQ (reference sequence). The CDR3 is 13 residues long. DNA for the CDR3: TGTGCCAGCAGCCCGAAGGGGGCCTCCGAGCAGTACTTC. This sequence encodes CASSPKGASEQYF.

The chain links TRBV10-1 to TRBJ1-1; possibly TRBD1 for D (5 bases). Germline lookup yields CDR1 WNHNN and CDR2 SYGVQD (reference sequence). V was shortened by 10 bases and J by 6 bases, with 12 bases between the two germline ends. The CDR3 contains 11 residues. CDR3 coding DNA: TGCGCCACCAGGGACGGGCCTGAAGCTTTCTTT. It encodes CATRDGPEAFF.